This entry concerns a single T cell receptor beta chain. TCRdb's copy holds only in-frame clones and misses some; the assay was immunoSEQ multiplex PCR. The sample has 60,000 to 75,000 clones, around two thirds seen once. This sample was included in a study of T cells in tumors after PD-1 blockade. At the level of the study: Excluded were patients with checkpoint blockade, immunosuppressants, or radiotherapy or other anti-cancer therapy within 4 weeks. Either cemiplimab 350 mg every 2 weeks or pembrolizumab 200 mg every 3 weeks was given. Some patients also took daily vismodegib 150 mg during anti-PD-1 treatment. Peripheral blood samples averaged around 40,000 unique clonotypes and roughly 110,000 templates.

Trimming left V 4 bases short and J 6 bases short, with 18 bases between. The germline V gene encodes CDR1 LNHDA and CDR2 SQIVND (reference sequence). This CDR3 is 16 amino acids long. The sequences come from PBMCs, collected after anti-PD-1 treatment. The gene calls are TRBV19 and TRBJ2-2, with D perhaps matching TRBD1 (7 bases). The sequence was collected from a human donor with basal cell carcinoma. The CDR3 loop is CASSNPRQGGAGELFF. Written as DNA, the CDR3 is TGTGCCAGTAGTAACCCTCGACAGGGAGGAGCCGGGGAGCTGTTTTTT.